This passage covers 26 T cell receptor beta chains from one sample sequenced in a study of shared clonotypes between healthy human individuals. Generated by immunoSEQ multiplex PCR, the TCRdb table keeps only in-frame clones and is missing some. The table has 1 million to 1.3 million clones, approximately 78% seen once. Sequencing was carried out using memory CD4+ T cells from PBMCs. This sample's subset: CD45RA-negative fraction. The receptors stem from a young man in good health. Some clones in this sample may be carry-over from other donors' samples.

This clone occurred once. The chain combines TRBV28 with TRBJ2-6; the match to TRBD1 covers 7 bases. V shed 3 bases, J shed 1 base, and the junction held 15 bases outside the gene matches. The germline CDR1 and CDR2 sequences are MDHEN and SYDVKM. The CDR3 is 20 residues long. The CDR3 DNA is TGTGCCAGCAGTTTTCTTGGTCGAGAACAGGGGTTATCTGGGGCCAACGTCCTGACTTTC. It encodes CASSFLGREQGLSGANVLTF.

This chain connects TRBV7-9 to TRBJ2-1; D is uncertain. Germline CDR1 and CDR2: SEHNR and FQNEAQ (reference sequence). Trimming cost V 5 bases and J 9 bases, with 11 bases left between them. This CDR3 is built from 12 residues. The CDR3 DNA sequence: TGTGCCAGCAGCCCGAGTCAAGGTGAGCAGTTCTTC. This sequence encodes CASSPSQGEQFF.

The rearrangement links TRBV28 to TRBJ1-5; tentatively, D is TRBD1 (6 bases). The CDR3 length is 18 residues. Looked up from germline, CDR1 is MDHEN and CDR2 is SYDVKM. The CDR3, as DNA: TGTGTCTGTCAGGGGATTAAGGGAGGTTCTTATAGCAATCAGCCCCAGCATTTT. This sequence encodes CVCQGIKGGSYSNQPQHF.

This rearrangement joins TRBV27 to TRBJ2-1; perhaps TRBD2 as D (5 bases). Germline-derived CDR1 and CDR2 are MNHEY and SMNVEV (reference sequence). V was shortened by 2 bases and J by 0 bases, with 8 bases between the two germline ends. This CDR3 is 15 amino acids long. The CDR3: CASSLRRGSYNEQFF. In nucleotides, the CDR3 is TGTGCCAGCAGTTTAAGACGGGGCTCCTACAATGAGCAGTTCTTC.

The CDR3 region has the DNA TGTGCCATCAGCCCGGGACAGGGGGATAATCAGCCCCAGCATTTT. As protein: CAISPGQGDNQPQHF. The V and J genes are TRBV10-3 and TRBJ1-5; TRBD1 aligns across 11 bases. The CDR3 consists of 15 residues. Germline V lookup: CDR1 ENHRY, CDR2 SYGVKD. V lost 6 bases to trimming and J lost 4 bases; unmatched junction nucleotides: 5.

The chain couples TRBV27 to TRBJ2-3, with 9 nucleotides matching TRBD2. Trimming removed 5 bases from V and 6 bases from J; junction bases left unmatched: 9. Germline lookup yields CDR1 MNHEY and CDR2 SMNVEV (reference sequence). The CDR3 consists of 15 residues. In nucleotides, the CDR3 is TGTGCCAGCAGTCCCATTGGTAGCGGGAGTGATACGCAGTATTTT. It translates to CASSPIGSGSDTQYF.

The V gene is TRBV5-1, the J gene TRBJ2-1; D is possibly TRBD2 (6 bases). The germline V gene has CDR1 SGHRS and CDR2 YFSETQ. V was shortened by 2 bases and J by 7 bases, with 16 bases between the two germline ends. This CDR3 spans 15 amino acids. The CDR3 region is CASSFRVVGGNEQFF. The DNA for the CDR3 is TGCGCCAGCAGCTTCAGGGTAGTAGGAGGGAATGAGCAGTTCTTC.

This clone was observed once. This chain uses TRBV9 with TRBJ2-2; D is ambiguous. The CDR3 loop spans 13 amino acids. V was shortened by 4 bases and J by 7 bases, with 11 bases between the two germline ends. Per the germline V gene, CDR1 is SGDLS and CDR2 is YYNGEE. CDR3 residues: CASSLRPGGELFF. DNA for the CDR3: TGTGCCAGCAGCTTACGCCCTGGCGGGGAGCTGTTTTTT. Complete variable domain (other parts from reference TRBV9 and TRBJ2-2): DSGVTQTPKHLITATGQRVTLRCSPRSGDLSVYWYQQSLDQGLQFLIQYYNGEERAKGNILERFSAQQFPDLHSELNLSSLELGDSALYFCASSLRPGGELFFGEGSRLTVL.

Worth noting for this clone: A much larger clonotype is one base distant, so this may be a read error. The sample has other DNA sequences that encode this CDR3 too. The chain combines TRBV6-5 with TRBJ2-3; D remains ambiguous. The ends were cut back, 6 bases at V and 5 bases at J, with 6 bases in the middle. The CDR3 covers 11 residues. Germline values: CDR1 MNHEY, CDR2 SVGAGI. The CDR3, as DNA: TGTGCCAGCAGCTACAAAGATACGCAGTATTTT. Translated: CASSYKDTQYF.

Points on this clone: This may arise from a read error, as a much more abundant clone is one base away. The chain couples TRBV27 to TRBJ1-4; 9 positions agree with TRBD1. This CDR3 region has 14 residues. J lost 5 bases, V lost 4 bases, and 2 bases had no gene match. CDR1 is MNHEY and CDR2 is SMNVEV in the germline V gene (reference sequence). In nucleotides, the CDR3 is TGTGCCAGCAGTTCCGGACAGGGGAATGAAAAACTGTTTTTT. It encodes CASSSGQGNEKLFF.

This rearrangement joins TRBV6-5 to TRBJ1-5; D is unclear. Germline V CDR1 and CDR2: MNHEY, SVGAGI. V shed 4 bases and J shed 1 base, with 11 bases lying between them. This CDR3 spans 15 amino acids. The CDR3 region is CASSSSFLSNQPQHF. For the CDR3, the DNA is TGTGCCAGCAGTTCCTCGTTTCTGAGCAATCAGCCCCAGCATTTT.

The chain uses TRBV6-5 and TRBJ1-3, with TRBD1 matching over 8 bases. J lost 9 bases, V lost 6 bases, and 13 bases had no gene match. Germline V gives CDR1 MNHEY, CDR2 SVGAGI. This CDR3 region has 15 residues. CDR3 sequence reads: CASSPRDRLGGTIYF. CDR3 coding DNA: TGTGCCAGCAGCCCACGGGACAGGCTAGGAGGCACCATATATTTT.

The genes are TRBV28 and TRBJ2-5, with D perhaps TRBD1 (5 bases). Trimming left V 4 bases short and J 1 base short, with 13 bases between. Germline-derived CDR1 and CDR2 are MDHEN and SYDVKM. This CDR3 contains 15 residues. The CDR3 reads CASSSRQGGQETQYF. CDR3 sequence (DNA): TGTGCCAGCAGTTCCCGGCAGGGCGGCCAAGAGACCCAGTACTTC. Complete variable domain (other parts from reference TRBV28 and TRBJ2-5): DVKVTQSSRYLVKRTGEKVFLECVQDMDHENMFWYRQDPGLGLRLIYFSYDVKMKEKGDIPEGYSVSREKKERFSLILESASTNQTSMYLCASSSRQGGQETQYFGPGTRLLVL.

The V gene is TRBV25-1, the J gene TRBJ2-3; TRBD2 agrees at 10 bases. The germline V gene encodes CDR1 MGHDK and CDR2 SYGVNS. This CDR3 is built from 15 residues. V lost 8 bases and J lost 3; bases outside the gene matches: 8. The CDR3 loop reads CASRSSGRKTDTQYF. CDR3 DNA: TGTGCCAGCCGGTCTAGCGGGAGAAAGACAGATACGCAGTATTTT.

The J gene is TRBJ1-6, the V gene TRBV27; the D is unclear. The germline gives CDR1 MNHEY, CDR2 SMNVEV (reference sequence). The CDR3 extends over 13 amino acids. The germline V and J ends were trimmed by 2 bases and 8 bases, with 7 bases remaining between them. The CDR3 coding sequence is TGTGCCAGCAGTTTAGACCTATATTCACCCCTCCACTTT. Protein product: CASSLDLYSPLHF.

This clone was found a few times. The chain links TRBV9 to TRBJ1-1; D call uncertain. Germline CDR1 SGDLS, CDR2 YYNGEE. The CDR3 spans 14 residues. Between the trimmed V and J ends, which lost 4 bases and 0 bases, there was a span of 10 bases. The CDR3: CASSLDGLNTEAFF. The CDR3 DNA reads TGTGCCAGCAGCTTGGACGGGTTGAACACTGAAGCTTTCTTT.

The chain recombines TRBV27 with TRBJ1-6; TRBD1 is a possible D gene (5 bases). Trimming left V 3 bases short and J 13 bases short, with 10 bases between. The germline V gene encodes CDR1 MNHEY and CDR2 SMNVEV (reference sequence). This CDR3 contains 12 residues. CDR3 region: CASSFEGRPLHF. The CDR3 DNA reads as TGTGCCAGCAGTTTTGAGGGGCGTCCCCTCCACTTT.

The chain employs TRBV21-1 and TRBJ2-2. TRBV21-1 is an annotated pseudogene. The CDR3 is 14 residues long. The CDR3 loop reads CASGRGVGTGELFF. In DNA, the CDR3 is TGTGCCAGCGGACGTGGGGTAGGCACCGGGGAGCTGTTTTTT.

V is TRBV30 and J is TRBJ1-3; no reliable D call. Germline lookup yields CDR1 GTSNPN and CDR2 SVGIG (reference sequence). V was trimmed by 5 bases and J by 0 bases, leaving 8 bases between them. This CDR3 region has 13 residues. CDR3 loop: CAWDVSSGNTIYF. In nucleotides, the CDR3 is TGTGCCTGGGACGTAAGCTCTGGAAACACCATATATTTT.

The chain is built from TRBV4-1 and TRBJ1-6; D remains ambiguous. This CDR3 has 15 amino acids. Trimming cost V 0 bases and J 0 bases, with 3 bases left between them. Germline CDR1 is MGHRA and CDR2 is YSYEKL. The CDR3: CASSQESSYNSPLHF. CDR3 nucleotide sequence: TGCGCCAGCAGCCAAGAGAGCTCCTATAATTCACCCCTCCACTTT.

V is TRBV6-6 and J is TRBJ2-7; the D gene is possibly TRBD2 (6 bases). The CDR3 extends over 15 amino acids. CDR1 and CDR2 (germline): MNHNY, SVGAGI (reference sequence). Trimming cost V 4 bases and J 0 bases, with 13 bases left between them. The CDR3 sequence: CASSSHLAYSYEQYF. CDR3 nucleotides: TGTGCCAGCAGTTCGCATCTAGCGTACTCCTACGAGCAGTACTTC.

Of note for this clone: A far larger clone is off by one base, so a read error is likely. The rearrangement joins TRBV30 to TRBJ2-3, with D uncertain. The length of the CDR3 is 11 residues. Germline V gives CDR1 GTSNPN, CDR2 SVGIG (reference sequence). CDR3 bases: TGTGCCTGGAGCGGAACAGATACGCGGTATTTT. This codes for CAWSGTDTRYF. Looking up the rest from reference TRBV30 and TRBJ2-3 gives the full variable domain: SQTIHQWPATLVQPVGSPLSLECTVEGTSNPNLYWYRQAAGRGLQLLFYSVGIGQISSEVPQNLSASRPQDRQFILSSKKLLLSDSGFYLCAWSGTDTRYFGPGTRLTVL.

The gene calls are TRBV5-6 and TRBJ2-7; 7 bases line up with TRBD2. Trimming removed 0 bases from V and 2 bases from J; junction bases left unmatched: 8. The CDR3 extends over 16 amino acids. The germline gives CDR1 SGHDT, CDR2 YYEEEE. Here the CDR3 reads CASSLAWGGQTYEQYF. The CDR3 nucleotides read TGTGCCAGCAGCTTGGCTTGGGGAGGGCAAACCTACGAGCAGTACTTC. The entire variable domain, with the rest obtained from reference TRBV5-6 and TRBJ2-7, is as follows: DAGVTQSPTHLIKTRGQQVTLRCSPKSGHDTVSWYQQALGQGPQFIFQYYEEEERQRGNFPDRFSGHQFPNYSSELNVNALLLGDSALYLCASSLAWGGQTYEQYFGPGTRLTVT.

This clone was detected once. The rearrangement uses TRBV4-2 and TRBJ1-2, with TRBD1 matching 7 bases. From germline, CDR1 is LGHNA and CDR2 YNFKEQ. The CDR3 runs 15 residues. J gave up 4 bases and V 0 bases, and 5 bases lay outside the gene matches. CDR3: CASSQDITGVYGYTF. DNA for the CDR3: TGTGCCAGCAGCCAAGATATCACAGGGGTCTATGGCTACACCTTC.

The rearrangement joins TRBV14 to TRBJ2-7; D remains ambiguous. Germline CDR1 reads SGHDN; CDR2 reads FVKESK. V lost 5 bases, J lost 2 bases, and 16 bases lay in between. The CDR3 runs 15 residues. CDR3 bases: TGTGCCAGCAGCGTACAACCACCAACGCCCTACGAGCAGTACTTC. Protein product: CASSVQPPTPYEQYF. Full variable domain (remainder filled in from reference TRBV14 and TRBJ2-7): EAGVTQFPSHSVIEKGQTVTLRCDPISGHDNLYWYRRVMGKEIKFLLHFVKESKQDESGMPNNRFLAERTGGTYSTLKVQPAELEDSGVYFCASSVQPPTPYEQYFGPGTRLTVT.

The chain links TRBV5-4 to TRBJ2-1, with D tentatively TRBD2 (6 bases). Germline lookup yields CDR1 SGHNT and CDR2 YYREEE (reference sequence). V lost 2 bases, J lost 4 bases, and 13 bases lay in between. This CDR3 comprises 15 residues. In DNA, the CDR3 is TGTGCCAGCAGCTTCAGGGACTTCACATACAATGAGCAGTTCTTC. This gives the protein CASSFRDFTYNEQFF. The full variable domain, its missing parts supplied by reference TRBV5-4 and TRBJ2-1, is ETGVTQSPTHLIKTRGQQVTLRCSSQSGHNTVSWYQQALGQGPQFIFQYYREEENGRGNFPPRFSGLQFPNYSSELNVNALELDDSALYLCASSFRDFTYNEQFFGPGTRLTVL.